One and the same sample provided the 20 T cell receptor beta chains below, sequenced in a study of cytomegalovirus exposure and HLA in healthy donors. PCR primers comprised 60 Vbeta and 13 Jbeta primers. Clones were sequenced by immunoSEQ multiplex PCR, and TCRdb holds only the in-frame ones, with some missing. The data show some 89,000 clones, with approximately 80% seen just once and 4.1% held by the top ten. The sequencing input was PBMCs. The source of these receptors is a middle-aged woman in good health and CMV-seropositive.

The sample holds one count of this clone. The rearrangement joins TRBV30 to TRBJ1-1; D may be TRBD1 (6 bases). CDR3 length: 13 amino acids. In germline, CDR1 is GTSNPN, CDR2 SVGIG (reference sequence). V was clipped by 2 bases and J by 4 bases, with 11 bases between them. The CDR3 loop is CAWSYREGTEAFF. The CDR3 coding sequence is TGTGCCTGGAGTTACAGGGAGGGCACTGAAGCTTTCTTT.

The chain combines TRBV28 with TRBJ2-7, with 13 bases lining up with TRBD2. In germline, CDR1 is MDHEN, CDR2 SYDVKM. The V segment lost 4 bases and the J segment 9 bases; nucleotides outside the gene matches: 6. The CDR3 consists of 14 residues. For the CDR3, the DNA is TGTGCCAGCAGTTCGCCGGGACTAGCGGGACCGCAGTACTTC. Translated: CASSSPGLAGPQYF.

This clone was picked up a small number of times. The chain carries TRBV4-1 and TRBJ2-1; 10 bases match TRBD2. The germline V gene has CDR1 MGHRA and CDR2 YSYEKL. The CDR3 consists of 17 residues. Trimming removed 1 base from V and 6 bases from J; junction bases left unmatched: 9. The CDR3 protein is CASSQVRASGRPNEQFF. CDR3 coding DNA: TGCGCCAGCAGCCAAGTTCGAGCTAGCGGGAGACCCAATGAGCAGTTCTTC.

V is TRBV7-9 and J is TRBJ1-4; D might be TRBD1 (6 bases). V was shortened by 2 bases and J by 8 bases, with 15 bases between the two germline ends. The CDR3 runs to 15 residues. From germline, CDR1 is SEHNR and CDR2 FQNEAQ (reference sequence). The CDR3 loop is CASSLWAGQGEKLFF. For the CDR3, the DNA is TGTGCCAGCAGCTTATGGGCAGGGCAGGGGGAAAAACTGTTTTTT.

This clone has a single count. This chain links TRBV5-6 with TRBJ2-7; D may be TRBD1 (6 bases). The CDR3 is 14 residues long. Germline loops: CDR1 SGHDT, CDR2 YYEEEE. The germline V and J ends were trimmed by 3 bases and 2 bases, with 12 bases remaining between them. CDR3 bases: TGTGCCAGCAGCTCGGTAGGGGGAGCCTACGAGCAGTACTTC. It translates to CASSSVGGAYEQYF.

The chain employs TRBV10-3 and TRBJ2-5, with 8 bases fitting TRBD1. CDR3 length: 13 residues. J lost 4 bases, V lost 3 bases, and 1 base had no gene match. The germline gives CDR1 ENHRY, CDR2 SYGVKD. CDR3 protein: CAISDTGGETQYF. CDR3 nucleotide sequence: TGTGCCATCAGTGATACAGGGGGAGAGACCCAGTACTTC.

This clone was counted only a few times. The chain couples TRBV28 to TRBJ2-7; 7 nucleotides agree with TRBD2. From germline, CDR1 is MDHEN and CDR2 SYDVKM. J lost 0 bases, V lost 2 bases, and 4 bases had no gene match. The CDR3 consists of 15 residues. CDR3 protein: CASSLTASGSYEQYF. The CDR3 nucleotides are TGTGCCAGCAGTTTAACGGCTAGCGGCTCCTACGAGCAGTACTTC.

Here the CDR3 reads CASSPGTSGFYEQYF. The CDR3 region has the DNA TGTGCCAGCAGCCCCGGGACTAGCGGTTTCTACGAGCAGTACTTC. This chain joins TRBV9 and TRBJ2-7; TRBD2 matches at 11 bases. The CDR3 consists of 15 residues. Germline CDR1 is SGDLS and CDR2 is YYNGEE. V dropped 4 bases and J dropped 3; count of bases not matched to a gene: 6.

V usage is TRBV30 and J usage is TRBJ1-1; D unresolved. CDR1 is GTSNPN, CDR2 SVGIG, per germline (reference sequence). The CDR3 is made up of 13 amino acids. V lost 4 bases and J lost 1, with 10 bases in between. Written as DNA, the CDR3 is TGTGCCTGGACCTGGGCAGGGAACACTGAAGCTTTCTTT. It yields the protein CAWTWAGNTEAFF.

This chain joins TRBV4-1 and TRBJ1-3; D is unresolved. Germline V gene data show CDR1 as MGHRA and CDR2 as YSYEKL. The CDR3 has 15 amino acids. V was cut by 1 base and J by 4 bases, with 11 bases left in between. CDR3 sequence (DNA): TGCGCCAGCAGCCAAGGGAGGGTGTGGGGAAACACCATATATTTT. It yields the protein CASSQGRVWGNTIYF.

The chain recombines TRBV6-6 with TRBJ1-1, with 7 positions matching TRBD1. Germline V CDR1 and CDR2: MNHNY, SVGAGI (reference sequence). The CDR3 has 13 amino acids. With 6 bases clipped from V and 6 bases from J, the junction kept 7 bases outside the gene matches. DNA of the CDR3: TGTGCCAGCAGACTTCGACAGGGCGCTGAAGCTTTCTTT. Its protein is CASRLRQGAEAFF.

The J gene is TRBJ1-5, the V gene TRBV7-9, with a possible D match to TRBD1 (6 bases). This CDR3 comprises 16 residues. CDR1 and CDR2 from the germline V gene are SEHNR and FQNEAQ (reference sequence). V was shortened by 0 bases and J by 3 bases, with 12 bases between the two germline ends. This CDR3 reads CASSLAGPGANQPQHF. CDR3 DNA sequence: TGTGCCAGCAGCTTAGCGGGGCCAGGGGCCAATCAGCCCCAGCATTTT.

This rearrangement joins TRBV6-5 to TRBJ2-3, with 9 bases that match TRBD2. The germline CDR1 and CDR2 sequences are MNHEY and SVGAGI. Trimming at V came to 6 bases and at J to 2 bases, leaving 6 bases not matched to a gene. This CDR3 is 15 amino acids long. The CDR3 region has the DNA TGTGCCAGCAGCAAGACTAGCGGACCCACAGATACGCAGTATTTT. This encodes CASSKTSGPTDTQYF.

The CDR3 region has the DNA TGCAGCGTTGTGGGTGCAGAGGCTATTACCTACGAGCAGTACTTC. Translation: CSVVGAEAITYEQYF. The chain employs TRBV29-1 and TRBJ2-7; D unresolved. The V and J ends lost 4 bases and 2 bases respectively, with 18 bases between them. Germline V gene lookup returns CDR1 SQVTM and CDR2 ANQGSEA. The CDR3 sequence is 15 residues long.

The chain employs TRBV6-5 and TRBJ2-7; TRBD2 agrees at 9 bases. The CDR3 sequence is 13 residues long. Germline V gives CDR1 MNHEY, CDR2 SVGAGI. V lost 6 bases to trimming and J lost 3 bases; unmatched junction nucleotides: 3. In nucleotides, the CDR3 is TGTGCCAGCAGGGGCGGGAGGGTCTACGAGCAGTACTTC. Translation gives CASRGGRVYEQYF.

The chain is built from TRBV28 and TRBJ1-4; D might be TRBD1 (6 bases). The CDR3 has 16 residues. Trimming stripped 7 bases from V and 8 bases from J, with 23 bases between. The germline V gene has CDR1 MDHEN and CDR2 SYDVKM. The CDR3 spells CASNSLGGTRREKLFF. CDR3 in DNA: TGTGCCAGCAACTCCCTGGGGGGGACACGGCGAGAAAAACTGTTTTTT.

V usage is TRBV30 and J usage is TRBJ2-1; 11 bases fit TRBD2. Germline CDR1 is GTSNPN and CDR2 is SVGIG (reference sequence). This CDR3 spans 16 amino acids. J lost 3 bases, V lost 2 bases, and 6 bases had no gene match. The CDR3 DNA follows: TGTGCCTGGAGTCATAAGGGACTAGCGGACTACAATGAGCAGTTCTTC. Translating it yields CAWSHKGLADYNEQFF.

The gene calls are TRBV5-1 and TRBJ1-4; TRBD1 is a possible D gene (6 bases). The CDR3 extends over 17 amino acids. V lost 1 base to trimming and J lost 3 bases, with 16 bases between them. In germline, CDR1 is SGHRS, CDR2 YFSETQ. CDR3 sequence reads: CASSLWSQTGSNEKLFF. The CDR3 coding sequence is TGCGCCAGCAGCTTGTGGTCCCAGACAGGATCTAATGAAAAACTGTTTTTT.

This rearrangement joins TRBV2 to TRBJ2-1, with D maybe TRBD2 (5 bases). From germline, CDR1 is SNHLY and CDR2 FYNNEI. Between the trimmed V and J ends, which lost 7 bases and 6 bases, there was a span of 19 bases. CDR3 length: 15 residues. Here the CDR3 DNA reads TGTGCCAGCACCAAAGTGGTGGGAGAGTTCAATGAGCAGTTCTTC. It encodes CASTKVVGEFNEQFF.

CDR3 in DNA: TGTGCCAGTAGTCCTAGCGGGAGGGGGGAGACCCAGTACTTC. Its translation is CASSPSGRGETQYF. The gene calls are TRBV19 and TRBJ2-5; TRBD2 agrees at 12 bases. The J segment lost 5 bases and the V segment lost 5 bases, leaving 3 bases of the junction unmatched. This CDR3 region has 14 residues. Germline V gives CDR1 LNHDA, CDR2 SQIVND (reference sequence).